The next 8 T cell receptor beta chains were all read from a single sample in a study of cytomegalovirus exposure and HLA in healthy donors. PCR employed 60 Vbeta and 13 Jbeta primers. Sequencing was performed with immunoSEQ multiplex PCR; in TCRdb, only in-frame clones are kept and a portion is missing. The sample contains just over 200,000 clones, around 85% of which appear only once. Sequenced input: PBMCs. Source of these receptors: a man aged 45-65 years in good health and CMV-seronegative.

The chain uses TRBV11-2 and TRBJ1-4, with 7 bases identical to TRBD1. The CDR3 is made up of 15 amino acids. The J segment lost 7 bases and the V segment lost 0 bases, leaving 5 bases of the junction unmatched. Germline CDR1 reads SGHAT; CDR2 reads FQNNGV. CDR3 sequence: CASSLDRTGVEKLFF. Written as DNA, the CDR3 is TGTGCCAGCAGCTTAGATCGAACAGGGGTTGAAAAACTGTTTTTT.

A single count supports this clone. V gene TRBV19 combines with J gene TRBJ2-2; D ambiguous. Trimming shortened V by 5 bases and J by 1 base, and 17 bases separated the two germline ends. CDR3 length equals 17 residues. Germline V lookup: CDR1 LNHDA, CDR2 SQIVND (reference sequence). CDR3 sequence (DNA): TGTGCCAGTAGTCCGCGGCTTAACTCTCAGAACACCGGGGAGCTGTTTTTT. Translation: CASSPRLNSQNTGELFF.

The rearrangement links TRBV7-9 to TRBJ2-3; 7 bases are a match to TRBD2. CDR3 size: 17 residues. The trim removed 0 bases at V and 5 bases at J, leaving 11 bases unmatched. Germline assignment: CDR1 SEHNR and CDR2 FQNEAQ (reference sequence). The CDR3 DNA follows: TGTGCCAGCAGCTTAGCCGTCCAGCGGGATGGTAGAGATACGCAGTATTTT. This gives the protein CASSLAVQRDGRDTQYF.

The chain recombines TRBV28 with TRBJ1-5; TRBD1 aligns across 10 bases. CDR3 size: 19 residues. Germline CDR1 reads MDHEN; CDR2 reads SYDVKM. J gave up 4 bases and V 2 bases, and 14 bases lay outside the gene matches. CDR3 sequence reads: CASSLGVLPGQGRNQPQHF. CDR3 nucleotides: TGTGCCAGCAGTTTAGGGGTTCTTCCGGGACAGGGGCGGAATCAGCCCCAGCATTTT.

This clone was seen only a few times. The CDR3 sequence: CASSAGLAGDDEPDNEQFF. CDR3 DNA sequence: TGCGCCAGCAGTGCAGGACTAGCGGGAGACGACGAGCCCGACAATGAGCAGTTCTTC. V is TRBV10-1 and J is TRBJ2-1, with 13 bases aligning to TRBD2. Germline values: CDR1 WNHNN, CDR2 SYGVQD (reference sequence). The CDR3 length is 19 residues. Trimming removed 4 bases from V and 5 bases from J; junction bases left unmatched: 14.

The chain joins TRBV2 to TRBJ2-7; possibly TRBD1 for D (6 bases). The CDR3 spans 13 residues. Trimming took 3 bases from V and 0 from J, leaving 6 bases between them. Germline assignment: CDR1 SNHLY and CDR2 FYNNEI. CDR3 nucleotide sequence: TGTGCCAGCAGTGAGGACAGCTCCTACGAGCAGTACTTC. Encoded protein: CASSEDSSYEQYF.

The genes are TRBV9 and TRBJ2-7, with TRBD1 identical over 9 bases. The CDR3 is 15 amino acids. In germline, CDR1 is SGDLS, CDR2 YYNGEE. Trimming took 3 bases from V and 5 from J; bases not matched to a gene: 9. The CDR3 is CASSAGTGHGDEQYF. The CDR3 bases are TGTGCCAGCAGCGCCGGGACAGGGCACGGGGACGAGCAGTACTTC.

This chain joins TRBV30 and TRBJ2-1, with 12 nucleotides matching TRBD1. V lost 1 base, J lost 9 bases, and 10 bases stayed unmatched. The CDR3 length is 16 residues. Germline CDR1 reads GTSNPN; CDR2 reads SVGIG (reference sequence). CDR3 DNA sequence: TGTGCCTGGAGTGCCCAAGGGACAGGGGGCCTTGTTGAGCAGTTCTTC. This codes for CAWSAQGTGGLVEQFF.